These T cell receptor beta chains were read from a single sample in a study of OX40 agonist ivuxolimab in advanced cancers. TCRdb's table, derived via immunoSEQ multiplex PCR, lists solely in-frame clones and lacks some. Of about 80,000 clones listed, 75% to 90% were seen once; the top ten hold approximately 2%. The specimen was CD4+ or CD8+ T cells sorted from blood, collected in a trial of the OX40 agonist ivuxolimab. Every receptor here comes from an adult with an advanced solid tumor such as melanoma, head and neck, liver or kidney cancer. CDR3s leave out the opening cysteine and the closing phenylalanine or tryptophan. Fields, in order: V gene, J gene, CDR3 protein.

V: TRBV4-2; J: TRBJ1-1; CDR3: ASSQDATNTEAF
V: TRBV28; J: TRBJ2-1; CDR3: ASSLRDEQF
V: TRBV30; J: TRBJ2-2; CDR3: AWTVGGGELF
V: TRBV5-4; J: TRBJ2-3; CDR3: ASSSQGRSTDTQY
V: TRBV2; J: TRBJ2-2; CDR3: ASSVENTGELF
V: TRBV19; J: TRBJ1-2; CDR3: ASSIDREAYT
V: TRBV30; J: TRBJ2-7; CDR3: AWSVSMGPYEQY
V: TRBV28; J: TRBJ1-5; CDR3: ASGPQH
V: TRBV19; J: TRBJ1-1; CDR3: ASSYPDGKNTEAF
V: TRBV7-9; J: TRBJ2-3; CDR3: ASSTLRAGGGDTQY
V: TRBV7-2; J: TRBJ2-3; CDR3: ASSLYGQGLYDTQY
V: TRBV12-5; J: TRBJ1-3; CDR3: ASGPHGTSRSGSGNTIY
V: TRBV10-3; J: TRBJ2-5; CDR3: AISESAGAGETQY
V: TRBV2; J: TRBJ1-6; CDR3: ASSAGGTSSPLH
V: TRBV5-1; J: TRBJ2-7; CDR3: ASRQGFSYEQY
V: TRBV7-2; J: TRBJ1-2; CDR3: ASSLNQGSPNYGYT
V: TRBV9; J: TRBJ2-6; CDR3: ASSVVAGGWGSGANVLT
V: TRBV21-1; J: TRBJ2-7; CDR3: ASSNELDRYYEQY
V: TRBV9; J: TRBJ1-1; CDR3: ASSVQQGTEAF
V: TRBV7-6; J: TRBJ2-1; CDR3: ASSLRPSSYNEQF
V: TRBV14; J: TRBJ2-7; CDR3: ASSPGTGKQY
V: TRBV20-1; J: TRBJ1-1; CDR3: SARRNTEAF
V: TRBV4-1; J: TRBJ2-5; CDR3: ASSQGSLSGGQETQY
V: TRBV11-2; J: TRBJ2-7; CDR3: ASSLAGSYEQY
V: TRBV21-1; J: TRBJ1-6; CDR3: ASSPRDRGSVDSPLH
V: TRBV25-1; J: TRBJ1-4; CDR3: ASSEYVRTFATNEKLF
V: TRBV7-2; J: TRBJ2-5; CDR3: ASSRGGADETQY
V: TRBV5-4; J: TRBJ1-6; CDR3: ASSLQGTYSPLH
V: TRBV28; J: TRBJ2-7; CDR3: ASNEGGGEQY
V: TRBV7-3; J: TRBJ2-7; CDR3: ASSPQGGSSYEQY
V: TRBV4-2; J: TRBJ2-3; CDR3: ASSQDTGSQAGGTDTQY
V: TRBV19; J: TRBJ1-2; CDR3: ASSPDRNYGYT
V: TRBV10-1; J: TRBJ1-5; CDR3: AREDSNQPQH
V: TRBV11-1; J: TRBJ2-7; CDR3: ASSFLSLGEQY
V: TRBV19; J: TRBJ2-7; CDR3: ASSRGGYEQY
V: TRBV28; J: TRBJ2-7; CDR3: ASRVSGGSYEQY
V: TRBV19; J: TRBJ2-3; CDR3: ASSRSVGADTQY
V: TRBV18; J: TRBJ2-1; CDR3: ASSPRTSAYNEQF
V: TRBV10-3; J: TRBJ2-3; CDR3: AITRSGGSADTQY
V: TRBV28; J: TRBJ1-3; CDR3: ASSFEGLTYGNTIY
V: TRBV7-9; J: TRBJ2-6; CDR3: ASSLAGANVLT
V: TRBV6-6; J: TRBJ2-2; CDR3: ASSPRGNTGELF
V: TRBV5-6; J: TRBJ1-3; CDR3: ASSLEGRYSGNTIY
V: TRBV9; J: TRBJ2-2; CDR3: ASSVRGSGELF
V: TRBV6-1; J: TRBJ1-1; CDR3: AITDAEAF
V: TRBV5-6; J: TRBJ2-5; CDR3: ASMLLGGGEETQY
V: TRBV6-5; J: TRBJ1-1; CDR3: ASSYPGQNTEAF
V: TRBV5-1; J: TRBJ1-1; CDR3: ASSLVHSMNTEAF
V: TRBV7-2; J: TRBJ2-7; CDR3: ASSPGAGGAGEQY